Below are 2 T cell receptor beta chains sequenced from a single sample in a study of T cells in tuberculosis listed by TCRdb under 2018. The library came from the immunoSEQ multiplex PCR assay. The source is immuneACCESS, and TCRdb retained only in-frame sequences with V and J called. Part of the clones is not carried over; for the studies checked, unresolved V genes explain less than half of this, and the remainder is unexplained. The sample includes about 32,000 clones, with 94% observed a single time. 8% of the sample goes to the ten largest clones. Sequenced sample: PBMCs. Receptors were obtained from a donor between 10 and 35 years old with latent tuberculosis or without tuberculosis infection.

The chain recombines TRBV5-5 with TRBJ2-5; 11 nucleotides line up with TRBD2. The length of the CDR3 is 16 residues. Trimming removed 5 bases from V and 4 bases from J; junction bases left unmatched: 10. Germline CDR1 SGHKS, CDR2 YYEKEE (reference sequence). The CDR3 here is CASSSRLAGIGETQYF. CDR3 nucleotides: TGTGCCAGCAGTTCACGACTAGCGGGAATAGGAGAGACCCAGTACTTC.

The genes are TRBV5-6 and TRBJ1-1; D unclear. V shed 4 bases and J shed 0 bases, with 7 bases lying between them. CDR3 length: 13 residues. CDR1 is SGHDT, CDR2 YYEEEE, per germline. The CDR3 DNA reads TGTGCCAGCAGCCCCACATTGAACACTGAAGCTTTCTTT. It translates to CASSPTLNTEAFF.